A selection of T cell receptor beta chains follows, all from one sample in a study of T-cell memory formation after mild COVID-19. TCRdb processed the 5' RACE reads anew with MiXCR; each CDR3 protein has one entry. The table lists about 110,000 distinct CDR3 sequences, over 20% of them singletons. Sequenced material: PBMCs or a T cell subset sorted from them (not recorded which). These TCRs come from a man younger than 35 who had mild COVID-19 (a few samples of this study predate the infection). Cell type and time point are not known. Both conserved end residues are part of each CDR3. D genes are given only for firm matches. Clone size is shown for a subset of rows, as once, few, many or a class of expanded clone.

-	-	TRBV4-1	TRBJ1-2	CASSQDGTYGYTF	TGCGCCAGCAGCCAAGATGGGACCTATGGCTACACCTTC
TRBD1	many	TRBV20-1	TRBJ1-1	CSALDDRAPNTEAFF	TGCAGTGCTCTGGATGACAGGGCCCCGAACACTGAAGCTTTCTTT
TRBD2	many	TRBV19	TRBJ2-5	CASSMTSGGLTTQYF	TGTGCCAGTAGTATGACTAGCGGGGGGCTTACAACCCAGTACTTC
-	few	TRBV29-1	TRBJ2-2	CSVEGEDLELFF	TGCAGCGTTGAAGGGGAGGACCTGGAGCTGTTTTTT
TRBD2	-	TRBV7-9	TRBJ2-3	CASRKGLQSTDTQYF	TGTGCCAGCAGAAAGGGACTACAGAGCACAGATACGCAGTATTTT
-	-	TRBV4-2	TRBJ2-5	CASSQEMSRGGETQYF	TGTGCCAGCAGCCAAGAAATGTCGAGGGGGGGGGAGACCCAGTACTTC
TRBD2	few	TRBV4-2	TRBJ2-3	CASSQDREAWDRDTQYF	TGTGCCAGCAGCCAAGACCGGGAGGCTTGGGATCGAGATACGCAGTATTTT
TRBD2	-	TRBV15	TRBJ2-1	CATSTHLAGVAGEQFF	TGTGCCACCAGCACCCATCTAGCGGGGGTGGCTGGTGAGCAGTTCTTC
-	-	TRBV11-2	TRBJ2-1	CASSFSKHGLDEQFF	TGTGCCAGCAGCTTCAGTAAACACGGGTTGGATGAGCAGTTCTTC
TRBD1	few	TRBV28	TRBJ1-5	CASIDRGPQPQHF	TGTGCCAGCATAGACAGGGGGCCTCAGCCCCAGCATTTT
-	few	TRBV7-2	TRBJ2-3	CASSGWGRGTDTQYF	TGTGCCAGCAGCGGATGGGGCAGAGGCACAGATACGCAGTATTTT
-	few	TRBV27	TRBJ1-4	CASSQVGGKLFF	TGTGCCAGCAGTCAAGTCGGGGGAAAACTGTTTTTT
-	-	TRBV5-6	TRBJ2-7	CASSPKAVGGYGYEQYF	TGTGCCAGCAGCCCCAAGGCGGTGGGGGGATATGGATACGAGCAGTACTTC
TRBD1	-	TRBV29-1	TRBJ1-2	CSVWTGLDGYTF	TGCAGCGTATGGACAGGGCTTGATGGCTACACCTTC
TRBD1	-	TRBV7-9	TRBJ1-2	CASSSPSSGQGIYGYTF	TGTGCCAGCAGCTCTCCTTCATCGGGACAGGGAATTTATGGCTACACCTTC
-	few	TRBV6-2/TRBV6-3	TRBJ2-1	CASGYGEYNEQFF	TGTGCCAGCGGCTACGGGGAATACAATGAGCAGTTCTTC
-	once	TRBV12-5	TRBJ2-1	CASGLPTWRDSQTYEQFF	TGTGCTAGTGGTTTGCCCACCTGGCGGGATTCCCAGACATATGAGCAGTTCTTC
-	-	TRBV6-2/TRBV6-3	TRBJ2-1	CASSSRVGMNNEQFF	TGTGCCAGCAGTTCCAGGGTGGGAATGAACAATGAGCAGTTCTTC
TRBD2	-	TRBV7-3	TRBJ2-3	CASSLNLAGNTDTQYF	TGTGCCAGCAGCTTAAATCTAGCGGGGAACACAGATACGCAGTATTTT
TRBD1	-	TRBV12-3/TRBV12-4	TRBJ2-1	CASSLWDSINEQFF	TGTGCCAGCAGTCTGTGGGACAGTATTAATGAGCAGTTCTTC
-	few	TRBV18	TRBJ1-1	CASSPSGNTEAFF	TGTGCCAGCTCACCATCCGGGAACACTGAAGCTTTCTTT
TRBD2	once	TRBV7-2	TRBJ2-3	CASSLRLAAQGTQYF	TGTGCCAGCAGCCTCCGACTAGCGGCACAGGGTACGCAGTATTTT
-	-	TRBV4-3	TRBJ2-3	CASSQDWQGADTQYF	TGCGCCAGCAGCCAAGATTGGCAAGGCGCAGATACGCAGTATTTT
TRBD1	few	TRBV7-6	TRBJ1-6	CASSSQNTGTGHSPLHF	TGTGCCAGCAGCTCACAGAATACCGGGACAGGCCATTCACCCCTCCACTTT
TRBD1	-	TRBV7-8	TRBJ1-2	CASSPMGQTNYGYTF	TGTGCCAGCAGCCCTATGGGACAGACTAACTATGGCTACACCTTC
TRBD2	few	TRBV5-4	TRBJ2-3	CASSLGTSGGPTDTQYF	TGTGCCAGCAGCTTAGGGACTAGCGGGGGACCCACAGATACGCAGTATTTT
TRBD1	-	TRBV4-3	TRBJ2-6	CASSQTRGLDPGANVLTF	TGCGCCAGCAGCCAAACCAGGGGGTTGGATCCCGGGGCCAACGTCCTGACTTTC
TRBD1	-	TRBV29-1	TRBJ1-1	CSVDPGTVRTEAFF	TGCAGCGTTGACCCCGGGACAGTACGCACTGAAGCTTTCTTT
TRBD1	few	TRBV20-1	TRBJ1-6	CSATGTGFYNSPLHF	TGCAGTGCTACCGGGACAGGATTTTATAATTCACCCCTCCACTTT
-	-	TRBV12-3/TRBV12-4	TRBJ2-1	CASSFTAYNEQFF	TGTGCCAGCAGTTTTACAGCCTACAATGAGCAGTTCTTC
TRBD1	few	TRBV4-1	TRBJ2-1	CASSRRGQSYYNEQFF	TGCGCCAGCAGCCGCCGGGGACAGTCATACTACAATGAGCAGTTCTTC
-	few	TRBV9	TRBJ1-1	CASSVGGATEAFF	TGTGCCAGCAGCGTAGGGGGGGCCACTGAAGCTTTCTTT
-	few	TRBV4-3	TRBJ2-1	CASSQGVEYNEQFF	TGCGCCAGCAGCCAAGGGGTGGAATACAATGAGCAGTTCTTC
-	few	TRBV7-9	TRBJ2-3	CASSLVGPDSDTQYF	TGTGCCAGCAGCTTGGTCGGACCAGATTCAGATACGCAGTATTTT
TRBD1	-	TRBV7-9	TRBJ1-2	CASSLGTGHNYGYTF	TGTGCCAGCAGCCTAGGGACAGGCCATAACTATGGCTACACCTTC
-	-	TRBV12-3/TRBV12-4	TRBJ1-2	CASSLSNGYTF	TGTGCCAGCAGTTTGTCCAATGGCTACACCTTC
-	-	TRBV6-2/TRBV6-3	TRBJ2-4	CASSSAQVAKNIQYF	TGTGCCAGCAGTTCAGCCCAAGTAGCCAAAAACATTCAGTACTTC
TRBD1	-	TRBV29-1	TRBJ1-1	CSVDPRDSLNTEAFF	TGCAGCGTTGATCCCCGGGACAGCTTGAACACTGAAGCTTTCTTT
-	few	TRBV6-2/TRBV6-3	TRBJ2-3	CASSYDGATDTQYF	TGTGCCAGCAGTTACGACGGGGCCACAGATACGCAGTATTTT
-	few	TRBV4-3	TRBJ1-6	CASSHADGFGSPLHF	TGCGCCAGCAGCCATGCTGACGGGTTTGGATCACCCCTCCACTTT
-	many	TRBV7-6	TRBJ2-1	CASSPSTGDYYNEQFF	TGTGCCAGCAGCCCGAGCACAGGGGACTACTACAATGAGCAGTTCTTC
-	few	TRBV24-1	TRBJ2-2	CATSDLGGLNTGELFF	TGTGCCACCAGTGATTTGGGGGGACTGAACACCGGGGAGCTGTTTTTT
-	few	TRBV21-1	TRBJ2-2	CASSKGSGTGELFF	TGTGCCAGCAGCAAAGGATCGGGAACCGGGGAGCTGTTTTTT
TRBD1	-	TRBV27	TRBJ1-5	CATRQGSQPQHF	TGTGCCACCAGACAGGGGAGTCAGCCCCAGCATTTT
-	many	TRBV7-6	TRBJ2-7	CASSLAGGSYEQYF	TGTGCCAGCAGCTTAGCTGGGGGCTCCTACGAGCAGTACTTC
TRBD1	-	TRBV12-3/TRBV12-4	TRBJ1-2	CASSFGTAYGYTF	TGTGCCAGCAGTTTCGGGACAGCTTATGGCTACACCTTC
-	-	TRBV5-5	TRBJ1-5	CASSLEWGSNQPQHF	TGTGCCAGCAGCTTGGAGTGGGGAAGCAATCAGCCCCAGCATTTT
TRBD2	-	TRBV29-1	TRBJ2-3	CSASGGALDTQYF	TGCAGCGCCAGCGGGGGGGCCTTAGATACGCAGTATTTT
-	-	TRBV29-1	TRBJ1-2	CSVEWGNYGYTF	TGCAGCGTTGAATGGGGGAACTATGGCTACACCTTC
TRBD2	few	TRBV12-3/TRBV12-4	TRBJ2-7	CASSRTSESSYEQYF	TGTGCCAGCAGCCGGACTAGCGAGAGCTCCTACGAGCAGTACTTC
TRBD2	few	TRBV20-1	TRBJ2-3	CSLGRVGTQYF	TGCAGCCTTGGGAGGGTCGGTACGCAGTATTTT
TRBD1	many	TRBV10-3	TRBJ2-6	CAISGTAVSGANVLTF	TGTGCCATCAGCGGGACAGCCGTCTCTGGGGCCAACGTCCTGACTTTC
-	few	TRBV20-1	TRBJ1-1	CSAPRAGSSPQRAFF	TGCAGTGCGCCCCGCGCGGGGTCCAGTCCCCAGCGAGCTTTCTTT
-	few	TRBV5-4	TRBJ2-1	CASSKTYSYNEQFF	TGTGCCAGCAGTAAGACCTACTCCTACAATGAGCAGTTCTTC